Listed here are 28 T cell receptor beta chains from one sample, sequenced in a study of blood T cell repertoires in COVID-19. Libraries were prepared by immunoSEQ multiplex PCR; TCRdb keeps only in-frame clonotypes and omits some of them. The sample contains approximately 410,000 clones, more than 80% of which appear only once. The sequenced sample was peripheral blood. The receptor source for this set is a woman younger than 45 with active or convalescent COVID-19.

This chain's CDR3 is CASSLSPSYGYTF. DNA for the CDR3: TGTGCCAGCAGCTTAAGCCCTAGTTACGGCTACACCTTC. The V call is TRBV11-2, the J call TRBJ1-2; D is unclear. Trimming removed 2 bases from V and 8 bases from J, with 12 bases in between. Per germline, CDR1 SGHAT and CDR2 FQNNGV. This CDR3 has 13 residues.

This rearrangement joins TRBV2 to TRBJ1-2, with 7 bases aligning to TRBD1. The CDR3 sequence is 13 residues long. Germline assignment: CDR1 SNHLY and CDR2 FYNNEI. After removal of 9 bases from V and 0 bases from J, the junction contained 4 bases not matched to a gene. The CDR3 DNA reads TGTGCCAGGCGACAGGGAGCTAACTATGGCTACACCTTC. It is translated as CARRQGANYGYTF.

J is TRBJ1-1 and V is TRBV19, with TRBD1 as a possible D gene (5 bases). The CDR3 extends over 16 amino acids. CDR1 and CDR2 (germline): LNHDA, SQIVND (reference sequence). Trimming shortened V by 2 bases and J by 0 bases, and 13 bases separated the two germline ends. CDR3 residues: CASSIYRGKLNTEAFF. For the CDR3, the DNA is TGTGCCAGTAGTATATATAGGGGAAAATTGAACACTGAAGCTTTCTTT.

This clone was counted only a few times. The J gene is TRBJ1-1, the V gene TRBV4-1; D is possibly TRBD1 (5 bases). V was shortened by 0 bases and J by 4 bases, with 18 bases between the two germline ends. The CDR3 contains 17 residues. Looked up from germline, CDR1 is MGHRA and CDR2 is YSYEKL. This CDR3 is CASSQEPWQGWGTEAFF. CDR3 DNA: TGCGCCAGCAGCCAAGAACCCTGGCAGGGATGGGGCACTGAAGCTTTCTTT.

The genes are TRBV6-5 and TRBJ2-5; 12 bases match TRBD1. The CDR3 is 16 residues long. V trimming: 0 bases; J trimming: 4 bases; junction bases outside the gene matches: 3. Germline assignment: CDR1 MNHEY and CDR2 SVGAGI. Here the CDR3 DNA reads TGTGCCAGCAGTTACTCCGGGACAGGGGGCCGAGAGACCCAGTACTTC. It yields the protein CASSYSGTGGRETQYF.

Here the CDR3 DNA reads TGTGCCAGCAGTGAACTAGCGGGGCACCAAGAGACCCAGTACTTC. Translated: CASSELAGHQETQYF. The chain couples TRBV6-1 to TRBJ2-5; TRBD2 matches at 9 bases. J gave up 0 bases and V 2 bases, and 1 base lay outside the gene matches. The CDR3 covers 15 residues. CDR1 and CDR2 (germline): MNHNS, SASEGT.

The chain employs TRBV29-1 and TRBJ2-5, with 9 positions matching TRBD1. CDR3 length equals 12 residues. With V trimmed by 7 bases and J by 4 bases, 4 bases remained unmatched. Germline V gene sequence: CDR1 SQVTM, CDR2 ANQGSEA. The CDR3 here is CSATGGRETQYF. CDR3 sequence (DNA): TGCAGCGCCACAGGGGGCCGAGAGACCCAGTACTTC.

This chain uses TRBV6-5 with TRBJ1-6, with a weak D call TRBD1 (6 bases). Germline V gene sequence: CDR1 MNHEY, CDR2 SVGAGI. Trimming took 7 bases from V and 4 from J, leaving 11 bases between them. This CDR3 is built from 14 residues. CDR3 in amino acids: CASTSGTYNSPLHF. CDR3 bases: TGTGCCAGCACCTCCGGGACATATAATTCACCCCTCCACTTT.

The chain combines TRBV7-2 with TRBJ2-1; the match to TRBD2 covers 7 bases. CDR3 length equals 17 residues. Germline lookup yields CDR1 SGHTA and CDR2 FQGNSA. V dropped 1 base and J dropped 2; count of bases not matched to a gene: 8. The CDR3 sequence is CASSLERLADTYNEQFF. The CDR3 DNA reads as TGTGCCAGCAGCTTAGAGAGGCTAGCGGACACCTACAATGAGCAGTTCTTC.

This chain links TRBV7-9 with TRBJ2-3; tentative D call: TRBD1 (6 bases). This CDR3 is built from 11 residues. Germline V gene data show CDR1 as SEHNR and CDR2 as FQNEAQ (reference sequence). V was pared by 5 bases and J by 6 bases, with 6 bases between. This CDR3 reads CASSQGDTQYF. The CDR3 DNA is TGTGCCAGCAGCCAGGGGGATACGCAGTATTTT. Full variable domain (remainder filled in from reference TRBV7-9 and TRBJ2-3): DTGVSQNPRHKITKRGQNVTFRCDPISEHNRLYWYRQTLGQGPEFLTYFQNEAQLEKSRLLSDRFSAERPKGSFSTLEIQRTEQGDSAMYLCASSQGDTQYFGPGTRLTVL.

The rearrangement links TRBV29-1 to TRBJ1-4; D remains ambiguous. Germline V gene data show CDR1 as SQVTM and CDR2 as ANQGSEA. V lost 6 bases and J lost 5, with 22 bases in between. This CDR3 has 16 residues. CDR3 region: CSVLGRVRSGNEKLFF. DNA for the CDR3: TGCAGCGTCCTAGGTAGAGTTCGGAGCGGAAATGAAAAACTGTTTTTT.

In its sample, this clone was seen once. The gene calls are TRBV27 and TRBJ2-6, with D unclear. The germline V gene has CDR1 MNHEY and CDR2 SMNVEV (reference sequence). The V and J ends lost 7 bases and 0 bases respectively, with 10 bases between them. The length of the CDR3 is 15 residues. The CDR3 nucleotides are TGTGCCAGCACCTGGGCGACCTCTGGGGCCAACGTCCTGACTTTC. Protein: CASTWATSGANVLTF.

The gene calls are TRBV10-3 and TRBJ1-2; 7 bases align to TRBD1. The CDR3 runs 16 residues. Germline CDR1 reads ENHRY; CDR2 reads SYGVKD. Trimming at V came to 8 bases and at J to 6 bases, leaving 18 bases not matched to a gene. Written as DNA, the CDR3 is TGTGCCATCTTGTCCTCAAACGACAGGGAGTTGGATGGCTACACCTTC. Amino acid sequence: CAILSSNDRELDGYTF.

The CDR3 loop reads CASSLSSTGAGGYTF. The CDR3 region has the DNA TGTGCCAGCTCACTCAGCTCGACAGGGGCGGGTGGCTACACCTTC. The gene calls are TRBV18 and TRBJ1-2; 8 bases align to TRBD1. This CDR3 contains 15 residues. After removal of 4 bases from V and 7 bases from J, the junction contained 11 bases not matched to a gene. Germline-derived CDR1 and CDR2 are KGHSH and LQKENI.

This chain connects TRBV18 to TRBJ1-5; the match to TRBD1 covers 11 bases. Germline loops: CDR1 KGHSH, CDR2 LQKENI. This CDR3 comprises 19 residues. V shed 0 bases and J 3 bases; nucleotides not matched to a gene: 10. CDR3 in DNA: TGTGCCAGCTCACCACCGGTTAAGGGGACAGGGGGAATCAATCAGCCCCAGCATTTT. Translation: CASSPPVKGTGGINQPQHF.

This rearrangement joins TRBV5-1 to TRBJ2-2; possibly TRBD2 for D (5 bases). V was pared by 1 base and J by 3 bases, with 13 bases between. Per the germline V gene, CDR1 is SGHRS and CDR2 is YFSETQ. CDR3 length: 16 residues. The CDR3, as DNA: TGCGCCAGCAGCTTGTATAGCGCGCTGGACACCGGGGAGCTGTTTTTT. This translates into CASSLYSALDTGELFF.

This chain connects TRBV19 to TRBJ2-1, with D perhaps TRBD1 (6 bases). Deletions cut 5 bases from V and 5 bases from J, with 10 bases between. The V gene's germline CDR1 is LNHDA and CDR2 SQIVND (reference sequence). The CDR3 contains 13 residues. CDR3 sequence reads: CASSAYRDNEQFF. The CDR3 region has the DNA TGTGCCAGTAGTGCGTACAGGGACAATGAGCAGTTCTTC.

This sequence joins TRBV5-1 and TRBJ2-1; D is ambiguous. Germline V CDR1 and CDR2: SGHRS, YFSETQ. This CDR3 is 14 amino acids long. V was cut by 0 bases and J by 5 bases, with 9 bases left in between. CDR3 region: CASSLEADNNEQFF. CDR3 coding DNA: TGCGCCAGCAGCTTGGAGGCGGATAACAATGAGCAGTTCTTC. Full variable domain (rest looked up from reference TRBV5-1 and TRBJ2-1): KAGVTQTPRYLIKTRGQQVTLSCSPISGHRSVSWYQQTPGQGLQFLFEYFSETQRNKGNFPGRFSGRQFSNSRSEMNVSTLELGDSALYLCASSLEADNNEQFFGPGTRLTVL.

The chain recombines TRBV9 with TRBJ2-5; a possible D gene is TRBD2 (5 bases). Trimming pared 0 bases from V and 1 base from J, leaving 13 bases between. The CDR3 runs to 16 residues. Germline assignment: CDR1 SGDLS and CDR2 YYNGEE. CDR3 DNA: TGTGCCAGCAGCGTAGAAGTGGGGAGCCCCCAAGAGACCCAGTACTTC. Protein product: CASSVEVGSPQETQYF.

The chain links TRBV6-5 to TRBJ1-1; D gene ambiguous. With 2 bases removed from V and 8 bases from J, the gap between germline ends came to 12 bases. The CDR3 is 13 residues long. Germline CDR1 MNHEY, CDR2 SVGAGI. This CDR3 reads CASSYGEGLEAFF. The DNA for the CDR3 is TGTGCCAGCAGTTACGGCGAGGGCCTGGAAGCTTTCTTT.

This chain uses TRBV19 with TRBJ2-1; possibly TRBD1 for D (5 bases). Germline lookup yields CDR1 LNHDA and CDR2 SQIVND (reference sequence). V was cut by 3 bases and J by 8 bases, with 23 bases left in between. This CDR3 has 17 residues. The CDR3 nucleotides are TGTGCCAGTAGTATGGGAACCCCTCAGGGTGTAGTGGATGAGCAGTTCTTC. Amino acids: CASSMGTPQGVVDEQFF.

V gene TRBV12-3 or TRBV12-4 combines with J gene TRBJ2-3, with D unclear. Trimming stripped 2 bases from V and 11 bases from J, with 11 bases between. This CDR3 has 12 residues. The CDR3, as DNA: TGTGCCAGCAGTTTACTCGGGTTGCAGCAGTATTTT. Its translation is CASSLLGLQQYF.

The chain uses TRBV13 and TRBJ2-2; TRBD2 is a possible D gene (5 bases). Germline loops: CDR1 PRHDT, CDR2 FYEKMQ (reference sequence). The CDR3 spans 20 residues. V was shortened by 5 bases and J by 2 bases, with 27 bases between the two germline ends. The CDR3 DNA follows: TGTGCCAGCAGCGCGCAACCCCGAACTAGGGCGGAGGTTAACACCGGGGAGCTGTTTTTT. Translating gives CASSAQPRTRAEVNTGELFF.

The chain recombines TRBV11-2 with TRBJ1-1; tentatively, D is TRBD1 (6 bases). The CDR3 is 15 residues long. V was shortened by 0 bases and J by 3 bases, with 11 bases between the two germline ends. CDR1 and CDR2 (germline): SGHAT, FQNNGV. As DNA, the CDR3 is TGTGCCAGCAGCTTAGATCCAGGGGTGTACACTGAAGCTTTCTTT. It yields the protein CASSLDPGVYTEAFF.

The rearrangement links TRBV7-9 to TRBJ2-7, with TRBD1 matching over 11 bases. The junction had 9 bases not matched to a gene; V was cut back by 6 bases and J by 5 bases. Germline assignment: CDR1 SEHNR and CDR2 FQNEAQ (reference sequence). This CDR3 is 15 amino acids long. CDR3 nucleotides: TGTGCCAGCAGTTCCCCGGGACAGGGGGTACACGAGCAGTACTTC. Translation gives CASSSPGQGVHEQYF.

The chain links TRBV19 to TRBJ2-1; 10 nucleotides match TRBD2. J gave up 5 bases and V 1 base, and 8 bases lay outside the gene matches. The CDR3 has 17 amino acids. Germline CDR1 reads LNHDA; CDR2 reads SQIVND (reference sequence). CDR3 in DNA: TGTGCCAGTAGTATAGTGAATAGCGGGAGGACCGACAATGAGCAGTTCTTC. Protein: CASSIVNSGRTDNEQFF.

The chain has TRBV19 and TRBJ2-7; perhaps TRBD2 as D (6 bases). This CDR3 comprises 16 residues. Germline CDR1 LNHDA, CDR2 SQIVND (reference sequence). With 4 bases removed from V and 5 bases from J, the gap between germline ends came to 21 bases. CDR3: CASSTPAGGIGNEQYF. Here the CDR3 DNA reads TGTGCCAGTAGTACCCCCGCTGGAGGGATCGGAAACGAGCAGTACTTC.

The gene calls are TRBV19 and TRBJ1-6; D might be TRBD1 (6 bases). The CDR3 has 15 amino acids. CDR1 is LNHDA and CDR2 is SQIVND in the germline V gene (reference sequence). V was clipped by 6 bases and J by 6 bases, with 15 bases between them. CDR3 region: CASRPYGTSNSPLHF. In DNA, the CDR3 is TGTGCCAGTAGGCCATACGGGACATCTAATTCACCCCTCCACTTT.